The 25 T cell receptor beta chains presented below share a single source sample, sequenced in a study of blood T cell repertoires in COVID-19. Clones were read by immunoSEQ multiplex PCR, and TCRdb kept only the in-frame ones, dropping some. The sample has 250,000 to 300,000 clones; around 80% are singletons. The sequenced sample consisted of PBMCs or T cells enriched from blood (not recorded which). Receptors originate from a middle-aged man who had been exposed to COVID-19.

This CDR3 is CASSLQGSFDEQYF. The CDR3 DNA reads as TGTGCCAGCAGTTTACAGGGGAGCTTTGACGAGCAGTACTTC. V is TRBV7-3 and J is TRBJ2-7; TRBD1 aligns across 7 bases. In germline, CDR1 is SGHTA, CDR2 FQGTGA. With 6 bases clipped from V and 5 bases from J, the junction kept 10 bases outside the gene matches. This CDR3 has 14 amino acids. The full variable domain, its missing parts supplied by reference TRBV7-3 and TRBJ2-7, is GAGVSQTPSNKVTEKGKYVELRCDPISGHTALYWYRQSLGQGPEFLIYFQGTGAADDSGLPNDRFFAVRPEGSVSTLKIQRTERGDSAVYLCASSLQGSFDEQYFGPGTRLTVT.

This chain connects TRBV3-1 (or the pseudogene TRBV3-2) to TRBJ1-1, with TRBD1 identical over 7 bases. The CDR3 is 14 amino acids. V shed 0 bases and J 4 bases; nucleotides not matched to a gene: 2. Germline V gene data show CDR1 as LGHDT and CDR2 as YNNKEL (reference sequence). The CDR3 DNA sequence: TGTGCCAGCAGCCAAGACGGGGACAGCACTGAAGCTTTCTTT. Translated, it gives CASSQDGDSTEAFF.

The V and J genes are TRBV6-5 and TRBJ2-2, with 7 bases lining up with TRBD2. CDR3 length: 13 residues. Germline trimming cut 6 bases from V and 6 bases from J; bases unmatched to any gene: 4. Germline assignment: CDR1 MNHEY and CDR2 SVGAGI. CDR3: CASRNSGPGELFF. The CDR3 DNA is TGTGCCAGCAGGAATAGCGGGCCCGGGGAGCTGTTTTTT.

The chain uses TRBV7-8 and TRBJ1-1; D gene unclear. Germline assignment: CDR1 SGHVS and CDR2 FQNEAQ. The CDR3 totals 16 residues. With 5 bases removed from V and 0 bases from J, the gap between germline ends came to 16 bases. In DNA form, the CDR3 reads TGTGCCAGCAGCCCCGGAATCGGGTGGATGAACACTGAAGCTTTCTTT. Translation gives CASSPGIGWMNTEAFF.

V is TRBV11-3 and J is TRBJ1-2; tentative D call: TRBD1 (5 bases). Germline CDR1 reads SGHNT; CDR2 reads YENEEA. Trimming pared 3 bases from V and 4 bases from J, leaving 9 bases between. The CDR3 totals 13 residues. This chain's CDR3 is CASSLGLIYGYTF. In nucleotides, the CDR3 is TGTGCCAGCAGCTTGGGACTGATCTATGGCTACACCTTC.

V gene TRBV5-6 combines with J gene TRBJ1-1; 8 nucleotides agree with TRBD1. CDR3 size: 14 residues. Germline assignment: CDR1 SGHDT and CDR2 YYEEEE. The V gene end was trimmed by 3 bases and the J gene end by 4 bases; junction bases not matched to a gene: 5. The CDR3 spells CASSSTGAATEAFF. The CDR3 nucleotides read TGTGCCAGCAGCTCGACAGGGGCCGCCACTGAAGCTTTCTTT.

The chain recombines TRBV25-1 with TRBJ2-3; 8 nucleotides align to TRBD1. Germline trimming cut 5 bases from V and 2 bases from J; bases unmatched to any gene: 6. The V gene's germline CDR1 is MGHDK and CDR2 SYGVNS. CDR3 length: 15 residues. Here the CDR3 DNA reads TGTGCCAGCAGTCACAGGGGGATTATCACAGATACGCAGTATTTT. This codes for CASSHRGIITDTQYF.

V and J are TRBV11-3 and TRBJ2-1, with 7 nucleotides matching TRBD2. The CDR3 totals 17 residues. Per germline, CDR1 SGHNT and CDR2 YENEEA. Trimming cost V 5 bases and J 6 bases; bases outside gene matches: 16. The CDR3 DNA reads as TGTGCCAGCAGCGCCCGGACTAGTTTGGCGATCGGCAATGAGCAGTTCTTC. Amino acids: CASSARTSLAIGNEQFF.

V gene TRBV6-1 combines with J gene TRBJ2-1; 11 nucleotides agree with TRBD2. CDR1 and CDR2 from the germline V gene are MNHNS and SASEGT. The junction had 3 bases not matched to a gene; V was cut back by 5 bases and J by 3 bases. This CDR3 is 15 amino acids long. The CDR3 bases are TGTGCCAGCAGTAAGGGACTAGCGGTCTACAATGAGCAGTTCTTC. This encodes CASSKGLAVYNEQFF.

V gene TRBV3-1 (or the pseudogene TRBV3-2) combines with J gene TRBJ1-1; D unresolved. The V end lost 10 bases, the J end lost 3 bases, and 12 bases lay between the germline ends. Germline loops: CDR1 LGHDT, CDR2 YNNKEL (reference sequence). The length of the CDR3 is 12 residues. The CDR3 DNA follows: TGTGCCATTTCAAATCGGGACACTGAAGCTTTCTTT. Translation gives CAISNRDTEAFF.

The V gene is TRBV5-1, the J gene TRBJ2-1; 11 nucleotides align to TRBD2. Germline V gives CDR1 SGHRS, CDR2 YFSETQ. The CDR3 spans 15 residues. V lost 4 bases to trimming and J lost 3 bases; unmatched junction nucleotides: 3. The CDR3 here is CASSQTSGVYNEQFF. As DNA, the CDR3 is TGCGCCAGCAGCCAGACTAGCGGGGTCTACAATGAGCAGTTCTTC.

The chain joins TRBV24-1 to TRBJ2-1, with D perhaps TRBD2 (6 bases). Germline CDR1 KGHDR, CDR2 SFDVKD. This CDR3 has 15 residues. V dropped 4 bases and J dropped 5 bases, with 14 bases sitting between them. The CDR3 spells CATSESSGTHNEQFF. The CDR3 region has the DNA TGTGCCACCAGTGAATCCTCCGGGACTCACAATGAGCAGTTCTTC.

This chain uses TRBV27 with TRBJ2-1, with a tentative D call TRBD2 (5 bases). Deletions cut 3 bases from V and 9 bases from J, with 12 bases between. The germline V gene encodes CDR1 MNHEY and CDR2 SMNVEV (reference sequence). CDR3 length: 13 residues. The CDR3 region is CASSFSIRGEQFF. CDR3 bases: TGTGCCAGCAGTTTTTCCATCCGGGGTGAGCAGTTCTTC.

CDR3 DNA: TGTGCCAGCACTCCAGTCCGCAATCAGCCCCAGCATTTT. Translation gives CASTPVRNQPQHF. This chain links TRBV6-5 with TRBJ1-5; the D is unclear. Between the trimmed V and J ends, which lost 7 bases and 2 bases, there was a span of 9 bases. This CDR3 has 13 amino acids. The V gene's germline CDR1 is MNHEY and CDR2 SVGAGI.

This clone was counted a few times. The CDR3 loop is CASSYQGGSEKLFF. The CDR3 DNA sequence: TGTGCCAGCAGCTACCAGGGAGGATCGGAAAAACTGTTTTTT. The chain has TRBV7-9 and TRBJ1-4; the D gene is possibly TRBD1 (5 bases). Trimming cost V 4 bases and J 8 bases, with 14 bases left between them. CDR1 SEHNR and CDR2 FQNEAQ come from the germline V gene (reference sequence). The CDR3 is 14 amino acids.

This clone has only a few counts. V usage is TRBV6-1 and J usage is TRBJ2-7, with 8 bases matching TRBD1. The CDR3 extends over 15 amino acids. Per germline, CDR1 MNHNS and CDR2 SASEGT. The V segment lost 1 base and the J segment 2 bases; nucleotides outside the gene matches: 4. CDR3 nucleotide sequence: TGTGCCAGCAGTGAAGACGGGACAGGCACCTACGAGCAGTACTTC. Translating it yields CASSEDGTGTYEQYF.

This chain links TRBV5-6 with TRBJ2-1; D might be TRBD1 (5 bases). V gave up 0 bases and J gave up 4 bases, with 14 bases separating them. Germline CDR1 is SGHDT and CDR2 is YYEEEE. The CDR3 is 16 amino acids. CDR3 loop: CASSLAVGRLYNEQFF. Written as DNA, the CDR3 is TGTGCCAGCAGCTTGGCGGTGGGGCGATTATACAATGAGCAGTTCTTC.

The V gene is TRBV7-8, the J gene TRBJ2-5; D possibly corresponds to TRBD1 (5 bases). This CDR3 contains 16 residues. Trimming took 5 bases from V and 4 from J, leaving 20 bases between them. CDR1 is SGHVS, CDR2 FQNEAQ, per germline. CDR3 loop: CASSPYGPGIRETQYF. Written as DNA, the CDR3 is TGTGCCAGCAGCCCATATGGGCCAGGGATACGAGAGACCCAGTACTTC.

V is TRBV5-1 and J is TRBJ2-2; D unresolved. The CDR3 contains 15 residues. Trimming shortened V by 5 bases and J by 0 bases, and 11 bases separated the two germline ends. The germline V gene has CDR1 SGHRS and CDR2 YFSETQ. The CDR3 protein is CASRLLAANTGELFF. The CDR3, as DNA: TGCGCCAGCAGACTACTTGCCGCGAACACCGGGGAGCTGTTTTTT.

The chain combines TRBV7-2 with TRBJ2-3; 7 bases match TRBD2. The CDR3 has 15 residues. Germline V gene sequence: CDR1 SGHTA, CDR2 FQGNSA. J was trimmed by 2 bases and V by 3 bases; bases with no gene match: 5. The CDR3 DNA sequence: TGTGCCAGCAGCTTTAGCGGGCCGACCACAGATACGCAGTATTTT. This sequence encodes CASSFSGPTTDTQYF.

The rearrangement links TRBV19 to TRBJ1-2; 9 bases map to TRBD1. The CDR3 is 13 residues long. Germline V gene lookup returns CDR1 LNHDA and CDR2 SQIVND (reference sequence). V shed 5 bases and J 5 bases; nucleotides not matched to a gene: 3. As DNA, the CDR3 is TGTGCCAGTAGTTCCGACAGGGGGTATGGCTACACCTTC. Translation: CASSSDRGYGYTF.

Only a few counts were recorded for this clone. The chain employs TRBV7-6 and TRBJ1-5; D not resolved. This CDR3 comprises 15 residues. The V end lost 5 bases, the J end lost 0 bases, and 11 bases lay between the germline ends. Germline V gene sequence: CDR1 SGHVS, CDR2 FNYEAQ. CDR3 sequence: CASSEEDDSNQPQHF. The CDR3, as DNA: TGTGCCAGCAGCGAGGAAGACGATAGCAATCAGCCCCAGCATTTT. The full variable domain, rest sourced from reference TRBV7-6 and TRBJ1-5, is GAGVSQSPRYKVTKRGQDVALRCDPISGHVSLYWYRQALGQGPEFLTYFNYEAQQDKSGLPNDRFSAERPEGSISTLTIQRTEQRDSAMYRCASSEEDDSNQPQHFGDGTRLSIL.

The V and J genes are TRBV5-1 and TRBJ2-1; 7 bases line up with TRBD2. The V gene's germline CDR1 is SGHRS and CDR2 YFSETQ. The CDR3 runs 16 residues. V dropped 7 bases and J dropped 2; count of bases not matched to a gene: 12. The DNA of the CDR3 is TGCGCCAGCCGGGACTACGATCGTGATCCCTACAATGAGCAGTTCTTC. It is translated as CASRDYDRDPYNEQFF. The variable domain in full, completed from reference TRBV5-1 and TRBJ2-1, reads KAGVTQTPRYLIKTRGQQVTLSCSPISGHRSVSWYQQTPGQGLQFLFEYFSETQRNKGNFPGRFSGRQFSNSRSEMNVSTLELGDSALYLCASRDYDRDPYNEQFFGPGTRLTVL.

This clone appeared a single time. This rearrangement joins TRBV5-6 to TRBJ2-5; TRBD2 aligns across 8 bases. Trimming at V came to 4 bases and at J to 1 base, leaving 6 bases not matched to a gene. The germline CDR1 and CDR2 sequences are SGHDT and YYEEEE. The CDR3 is 15 residues long. The CDR3 sequence is CASSLVSGAQETQYF. CDR3 in DNA: TGTGCCAGCAGCCTGGTTAGCGGGGCCCAAGAGACCCAGTACTTC.

This clone was found once. The chain couples TRBV11-2 to TRBJ2-7; D is perhaps TRBD2 (6 bases). Looked up from germline, CDR1 is SGHAT and CDR2 is FQNNGV. The V end was cut by 4 bases, the J end by 1 base, with 20 bases between. This CDR3 is 17 amino acids long. The CDR3 reads CASSYPRGGPSSYEQYF. The DNA of the CDR3 is TGTGCCAGCAGCTACCCTCGGGGAGGCCCATCTTCCTACGAGCAGTACTTC.